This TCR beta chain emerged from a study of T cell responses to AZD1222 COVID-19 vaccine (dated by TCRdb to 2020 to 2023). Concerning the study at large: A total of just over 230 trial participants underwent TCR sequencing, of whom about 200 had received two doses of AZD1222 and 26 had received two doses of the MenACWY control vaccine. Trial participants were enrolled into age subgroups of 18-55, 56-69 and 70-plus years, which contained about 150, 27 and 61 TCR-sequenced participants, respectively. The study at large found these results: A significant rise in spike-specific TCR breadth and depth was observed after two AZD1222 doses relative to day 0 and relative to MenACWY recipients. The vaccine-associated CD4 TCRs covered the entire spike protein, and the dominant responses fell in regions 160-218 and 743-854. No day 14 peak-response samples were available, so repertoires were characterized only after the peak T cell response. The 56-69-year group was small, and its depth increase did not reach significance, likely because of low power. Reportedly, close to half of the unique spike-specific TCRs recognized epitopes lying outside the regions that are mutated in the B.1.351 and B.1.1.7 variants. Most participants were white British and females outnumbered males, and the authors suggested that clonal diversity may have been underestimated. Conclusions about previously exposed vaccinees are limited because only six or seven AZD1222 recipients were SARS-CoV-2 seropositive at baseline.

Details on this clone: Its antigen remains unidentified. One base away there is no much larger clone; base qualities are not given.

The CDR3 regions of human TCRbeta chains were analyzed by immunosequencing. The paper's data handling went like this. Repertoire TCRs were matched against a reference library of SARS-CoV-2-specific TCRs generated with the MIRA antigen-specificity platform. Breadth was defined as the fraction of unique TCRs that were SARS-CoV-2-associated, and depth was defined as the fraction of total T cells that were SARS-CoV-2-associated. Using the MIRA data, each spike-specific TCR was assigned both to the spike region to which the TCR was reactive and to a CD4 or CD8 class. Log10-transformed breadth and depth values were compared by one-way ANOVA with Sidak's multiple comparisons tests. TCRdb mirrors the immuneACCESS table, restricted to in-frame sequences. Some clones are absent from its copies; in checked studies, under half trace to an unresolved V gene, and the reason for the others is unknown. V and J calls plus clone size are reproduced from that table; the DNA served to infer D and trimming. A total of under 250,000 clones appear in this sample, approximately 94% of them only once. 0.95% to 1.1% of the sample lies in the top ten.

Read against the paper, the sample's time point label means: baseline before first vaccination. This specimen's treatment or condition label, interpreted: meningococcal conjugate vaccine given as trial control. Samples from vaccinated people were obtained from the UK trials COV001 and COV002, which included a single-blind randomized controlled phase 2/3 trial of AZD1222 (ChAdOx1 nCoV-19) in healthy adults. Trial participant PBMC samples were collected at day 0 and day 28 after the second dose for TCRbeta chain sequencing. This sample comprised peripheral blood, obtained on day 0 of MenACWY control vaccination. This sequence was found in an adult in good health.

The CDR3 protein is CASSPSGTNEQFF. DNA sequence: TGTGCCAGCAGTCCTTCCGGGACGAATGAGCAGTTCTTC. This receptor chain uses TRBV27 and TRBJ2-1; the D region may be TRBD1 or TRBD2, each matching 5 bases equally. The junction carries 12 bases between V and J, which are trimmed by 5 bases and 7 bases respectively. CDR1 and CDR2, per the germline V gene (reference sequence), are MNHEY and SMNVEV. Counted from cysteine to phenylalanine, this CDR3 has 13 amino acids. Only the CDR3 portion is preserved as DNA: 39 bases, with reading frame beginning at the first base.